This TCR beta chain originates from a study of blood T cell repertoires in COVID-19. On the study more broadly: Sites in the United States, Italy and Spain provided acute and convalescent COVID-19 samples. PBMCs, B-cell-depleted T cells, or T cells provided the cDNA or gDNA that made up the material.

Original methodology: Amplified reference gene primers provided the basis for estimating nucleated cell counts. This table comes from immunoSEQ multiplex PCR, and its TCRdb copy is limited to in-frame clones, with some not included. V and J calls plus clone size are reproduced from that table; the DNA served to infer D and trimming. The table lists fewer than 250,000 clones, about nine tenths of them singletons. Germline V gene sequence: CDR1 SGHNT, CDR2 YENEEA. The CDR3 runs to 14 residues. V shed 4 bases and J 6 bases; nucleotides not matched to a gene: 5. The origin of this receptor is a man aged 55 to 70 who had recovered from COVID-19. This sequence joins TRBV11-3 and TRBJ2-1; 8 bases align to TRBD2. The sample was peripheral blood. The CDR3 region is CASSSQAGVNEQFF. The CDR3 bases are TGTGCCAGCAGCTCTCAAGCGGGAGTCAATGAGCAGTTCTTC. The whole variable domain, filled in from reference TRBV11-3 and TRBJ2-1, reads EAGVVQSPRYKIIEKKQPVAFWCNPISGHNTLYWYLQNLGQGPELLIRYENEEAVDDSQLPKDRFSAERLKGVDSTLKIQPAELGDSAVYLCASSSQAGVNEQFFGPGTRLTVL.